This passage covers 21 T cell receptor beta chains from one sample sequenced in a study of beta chain features in type 1 diabetes. Expressed TCRB transcripts were sequenced because the entire RNA isolate underwent reverse transcription. Clones were read by immunoSEQ multiplex PCR, and TCRdb kept only the in-frame ones, dropping some. The profile shows around 400,000 clones, 10% to 15% of them singletons. The material sequenced was naive CD4+ T cells from blood. These receptors were collected from a man younger than 35 in good health.

The chain combines TRBV9 with TRBJ2-3; 13 bases line up with TRBD2. This CDR3 region has 16 residues. CDR1 is SGDLS and CDR2 is YYNGEE in the germline V gene. V was clipped by 3 bases and J by 2 bases; unmatched bases: 3. This CDR3 reads CASSAGLAGVTDTQYF. Here the CDR3 DNA reads TGTGCCAGCAGCGCAGGACTAGCGGGAGTCACAGATACGCAGTATTTT.

This clone has only a few counts. This rearrangement joins TRBV30 to TRBJ1-1; D is unresolved. V was cut by 0 bases and J by 0 bases, with 5 bases left in between. The CDR3 loop spans 13 amino acids. Germline CDR1 is GTSNPN and CDR2 is SVGIG (reference sequence). CDR3 DNA: TGTGCCTGGAGTGTATTCATGAACACTGAAGCTTTCTTT. Translation: CAWSVFMNTEAFF.

As to this clone: The same CDR3 is also encoded by other DNA sequences in this sample. The gene calls are TRBV6-6 and TRBJ1-1; D may be TRBD1 (5 bases). CDR1 MNHNY and CDR2 SVGAGI come from the germline V gene (reference sequence). Trimming took off 2 bases at V and 2 bases at J, with 9 bases between the two ends. This CDR3 is 14 amino acids long. DNA of the CDR3: TGTGCCAGCAGTTACGTCGGGGGAAACACTGAAGCTTTCTTT. Residues: CASSYVGGNTEAFF.

This clone was observed a handful of times. The chain carries TRBV2 and TRBJ1-5; tentatively, D is TRBD1 (6 bases). The CDR3 length is 15 residues. V lost 3 bases to trimming and J lost 6 bases, with 15 bases between them. Germline loops: CDR1 SNHLY, CDR2 FYNNEI. In DNA, the CDR3 is TGTGCCAGCAGTGAGAGACAGGTTCTGTTTCAGCCCCAGCATTTT. Residues: CASSERQVLFQPQHF.

V and J are TRBV9 and TRBJ1-1; the match to TRBD1 covers 8 bases. Germline CDR1 and CDR2: SGDLS and YYNGEE. The CDR3 covers 14 residues. J was trimmed by 8 bases and V by 3 bases; bases with no gene match: 9. CDR3 DNA: TGTGCCAGCAGCGGACAGGGGTTTTTCTCGGAAGCTTTCTTT. This sequence encodes CASSGQGFFSEAFF.

This clone was detected only a few times. V gene TRBV4-1 combines with J gene TRBJ2-1, with no clear D. V shed 0 bases and J shed 5 bases, with 5 bases lying between them. Germline V CDR1 and CDR2: MGHRA, YSYEKL. The CDR3 consists of 13 residues. CDR3: CASSQDSNNEQFF. DNA of the CDR3: TGCGCCAGCAGCCAAGACAGTAACAATGAGCAGTTCTTC.

CDR3 protein: CASLHPPVHIQYF. In DNA, the CDR3 is TGTGCCAGCCTCCACCCTCCGGTACACATTCAGTACTTC. The gene calls are TRBV7-3 and TRBJ2-4; D ambiguous. V lost 8 bases and J 8 bases, leaving 16 bases between the germline ends. Germline CDR1 reads SGHTA; CDR2 reads FQGTGA. The CDR3 loop spans 13 amino acids. Together with reference TRBV7-3 and TRBJ2-4, the CDR3 gives the full variable domain: GAGVSQTPSNKVTEKGKYVELRCDPISGHTALYWYRQSLGQGPEFLIYFQGTGAADDSGLPNDRFFAVRPEGSVSTLKIQRTERGDSAVYLCASLHPPVHIQYFGAGTRLSVL.

This clone was recorded a few times. The same CDR3 arises from other DNA sequences in this sample as well. This chain connects TRBV4-1 to TRBJ2-4; 15 bases match TRBD2. This CDR3 spans 18 amino acids. Germline-derived CDR1 and CDR2 are MGHRA and YSYEKL. V shed 4 bases and J 0 bases; nucleotides not matched to a gene: 4. In DNA form, the CDR3 reads TGCGCCAGCAGCCCGGGACTAGCGGGGGGACTAGCCAAAAACATTCAGTACTTC. It encodes CASSPGLAGGLAKNIQYF.

This clone was picked up a small number of times. The chain carries TRBV7-3 and TRBJ2-3, with D uncertain. Germline assignment: CDR1 SGHTA and CDR2 FQGTGA. Trimming removed 0 bases from V and 0 bases from J, with 10 bases in between. This CDR3 region has 16 residues. CDR3 region: CASSLTVAASTDTQYF. The CDR3 DNA reads TGTGCCAGCAGCTTAACTGTTGCGGCTAGCACAGATACGCAGTATTTT.

The chain is built from TRBV30 and TRBJ1-5; weak D call: TRBD1 (5 bases). Germline assignment: CDR1 GTSNPN and CDR2 SVGIG (reference sequence). Trimming stripped 8 bases from V and 5 bases from J, with 16 bases between. The CDR3 sequence is 13 residues long. CDR3 nucleotides: TGTGCCGGCGGGGGACCACCAGATCAGCCCCAGCATTTT. It specifies CAGGGPPDQPQHF.

A few counts support this clone. This chain links TRBV4-3 with TRBJ2-7; D possibly corresponds to TRBD1 (5 bases). Trimming removed 0 bases from V and 7 bases from J, with 13 bases in between. The length of the CDR3 is 14 residues. Per germline, CDR1 LGHNA and CDR2 YSLEER. The CDR3 spells CASSQEWSGWEQYF. The CDR3 region has the DNA TGCGCCAGCAGCCAAGAGTGGTCAGGGTGGGAGCAGTACTTC.

A note on this clone: Other DNA sequences within the sample encode an identical CDR3. The genes are TRBV5-6 and TRBJ2-5; no clear D. CDR1 and CDR2 from the germline V gene are SGHDT and YYEEEE. This CDR3 spans 12 amino acids. V was trimmed by 0 bases and J by 5 bases, leaving 5 bases between them. DNA for the CDR3: TGTGCCAGCAGCTTGGGGCGGGAGACCCAGTACTTC. Translated: CASSLGRETQYF.

V and J are TRBV28 and TRBJ1-2; tentative D call: TRBD1 (5 bases). The V end lost 3 bases, the J end lost 1 base, and 9 bases lay between the germline ends. The CDR3 sequence is 14 residues long. Looked up from germline, CDR1 is MDHEN and CDR2 is SYDVKM. The CDR3 spells CASSFSGLNYGYTF. CDR3 DNA: TGTGCCAGCAGTTTCTCGGGACTTAACTATGGCTACACCTTC.

This chain joins TRBV7-2 and TRBJ2-7, with TRBD1 matching over 9 bases. V dropped 5 bases and J dropped 5; count of bases not matched to a gene: 7. This CDR3 has 14 amino acids. CDR1 is SGHTA, CDR2 FQGNSA, per germline. CDR3 protein: CASSTGTGLNEQYF. DNA for the CDR3: TGTGCCAGCAGCACCGGGACAGGGTTAAACGAGCAGTACTTC.

This clone was counted between two and nine times. V and J are TRBV18 and TRBJ2-1; 9 positions match TRBD2. CDR1 and CDR2 from the germline V gene are KGHSH and LQKENI. The J segment lost 2 bases and the V segment lost 0 bases, leaving 2 bases of the junction unmatched. CDR3 size: 16 residues. The CDR3 sequence: CASSPPAGGAYNEQFF. CDR3 nucleotide sequence: TGTGCCAGCTCACCACCGGCGGGGGGGGCCTACAATGAGCAGTTCTTC.

The CDR3 nucleotides read TGTGCCAGCAGCTTAACGCTAAGACTAGCGGGAGGACTCAATGAGCAGTTCTTC. This translates into CASSLTLRLAGGLNEQFF. This chain links TRBV7-8 with TRBJ2-1; 13 nucleotides align to TRBD2. This CDR3 is 18 amino acids long. Germline trimming cut 2 bases from V and 6 bases from J; bases unmatched to any gene: 10. Germline assignment: CDR1 SGHVS and CDR2 FQNEAQ.

J is TRBJ2-1 and V is TRBV28; 8 positions agree with TRBD1. Germline V gene data show CDR1 as MDHEN and CDR2 as SYDVKM. J was trimmed by 5 bases and V by 5 bases; bases with no gene match: 5. This CDR3 comprises 14 residues. The DNA for the CDR3 is TGTGCCAGCAGTCCTGACAGGGGTCACAATGAGCAGTTCTTC. Protein product: CASSPDRGHNEQFF.

This clone was found a few times. Here the CDR3 reads CASSLSPRSTDTQYF. The DNA of the CDR3 is TGTGCCAGCAGCTTGTCACCGCGCAGCACAGATACGCAGTATTTT. The rearrangement links TRBV5-6 to TRBJ2-3; D ambiguous. Deletions cut 1 base from V and 0 bases from J, with 9 bases between. This CDR3 has 15 residues. Germline values: CDR1 SGHDT, CDR2 YYEEEE. Variable domain in full (rest from reference TRBV5-6 and TRBJ2-3): DAGVTQSPTHLIKTRGQQVTLRCSPKSGHDTVSWYQQALGQGPQFIFQYYEEEERQRGNFPDRFSGHQFPNYSSELNVNALLLGDSALYLCASSLSPRSTDTQYFGPGTRLTVL.

J is TRBJ2-1 and V is TRBV6-6; 7 bases align to TRBD2. Germline V lookup: CDR1 MNHNY, CDR2 SVGAGI (reference sequence). V shed 6 bases and J 6 bases; nucleotides not matched to a gene: 14. The CDR3 loop spans 16 amino acids. The CDR3 coding sequence is TGTGCCAGCAGCCCCGGGGGGAGCGGCCGCCTCAATGAGCAGTTCTTC. It translates to CASSPGGSGRLNEQFF.

The table lists this clone with a few counts. The chain employs TRBV30 and TRBJ1-6; 9 bases are a match to TRBD1. CDR1 and CDR2 (germline): GTSNPN, SVGIG (reference sequence). The ends lost 6 bases at V and 7 bases at J; junction bases unmatched: 7. The CDR3 loop spans 14 amino acids. The CDR3 spells CACPPGQGNSPLHF. The DNA for the CDR3 is TGTGCCTGCCCGCCTGGACAGGGGAATTCACCCCTCCACTTT.

The chain links TRBV30 to TRBJ1-2; 8 nucleotides line up with TRBD1. The CDR3 is made up of 13 amino acids. V shed 4 bases and J 3 bases; nucleotides not matched to a gene: 4. CDR1 and CDR2 from the germline V gene are GTSNPN and SVGIG (reference sequence). CDR3 protein: CAWKGTGDYGYTF. The CDR3, as DNA: TGTGCCTGGAAGGGGACAGGCGACTATGGCTACACCTTC.